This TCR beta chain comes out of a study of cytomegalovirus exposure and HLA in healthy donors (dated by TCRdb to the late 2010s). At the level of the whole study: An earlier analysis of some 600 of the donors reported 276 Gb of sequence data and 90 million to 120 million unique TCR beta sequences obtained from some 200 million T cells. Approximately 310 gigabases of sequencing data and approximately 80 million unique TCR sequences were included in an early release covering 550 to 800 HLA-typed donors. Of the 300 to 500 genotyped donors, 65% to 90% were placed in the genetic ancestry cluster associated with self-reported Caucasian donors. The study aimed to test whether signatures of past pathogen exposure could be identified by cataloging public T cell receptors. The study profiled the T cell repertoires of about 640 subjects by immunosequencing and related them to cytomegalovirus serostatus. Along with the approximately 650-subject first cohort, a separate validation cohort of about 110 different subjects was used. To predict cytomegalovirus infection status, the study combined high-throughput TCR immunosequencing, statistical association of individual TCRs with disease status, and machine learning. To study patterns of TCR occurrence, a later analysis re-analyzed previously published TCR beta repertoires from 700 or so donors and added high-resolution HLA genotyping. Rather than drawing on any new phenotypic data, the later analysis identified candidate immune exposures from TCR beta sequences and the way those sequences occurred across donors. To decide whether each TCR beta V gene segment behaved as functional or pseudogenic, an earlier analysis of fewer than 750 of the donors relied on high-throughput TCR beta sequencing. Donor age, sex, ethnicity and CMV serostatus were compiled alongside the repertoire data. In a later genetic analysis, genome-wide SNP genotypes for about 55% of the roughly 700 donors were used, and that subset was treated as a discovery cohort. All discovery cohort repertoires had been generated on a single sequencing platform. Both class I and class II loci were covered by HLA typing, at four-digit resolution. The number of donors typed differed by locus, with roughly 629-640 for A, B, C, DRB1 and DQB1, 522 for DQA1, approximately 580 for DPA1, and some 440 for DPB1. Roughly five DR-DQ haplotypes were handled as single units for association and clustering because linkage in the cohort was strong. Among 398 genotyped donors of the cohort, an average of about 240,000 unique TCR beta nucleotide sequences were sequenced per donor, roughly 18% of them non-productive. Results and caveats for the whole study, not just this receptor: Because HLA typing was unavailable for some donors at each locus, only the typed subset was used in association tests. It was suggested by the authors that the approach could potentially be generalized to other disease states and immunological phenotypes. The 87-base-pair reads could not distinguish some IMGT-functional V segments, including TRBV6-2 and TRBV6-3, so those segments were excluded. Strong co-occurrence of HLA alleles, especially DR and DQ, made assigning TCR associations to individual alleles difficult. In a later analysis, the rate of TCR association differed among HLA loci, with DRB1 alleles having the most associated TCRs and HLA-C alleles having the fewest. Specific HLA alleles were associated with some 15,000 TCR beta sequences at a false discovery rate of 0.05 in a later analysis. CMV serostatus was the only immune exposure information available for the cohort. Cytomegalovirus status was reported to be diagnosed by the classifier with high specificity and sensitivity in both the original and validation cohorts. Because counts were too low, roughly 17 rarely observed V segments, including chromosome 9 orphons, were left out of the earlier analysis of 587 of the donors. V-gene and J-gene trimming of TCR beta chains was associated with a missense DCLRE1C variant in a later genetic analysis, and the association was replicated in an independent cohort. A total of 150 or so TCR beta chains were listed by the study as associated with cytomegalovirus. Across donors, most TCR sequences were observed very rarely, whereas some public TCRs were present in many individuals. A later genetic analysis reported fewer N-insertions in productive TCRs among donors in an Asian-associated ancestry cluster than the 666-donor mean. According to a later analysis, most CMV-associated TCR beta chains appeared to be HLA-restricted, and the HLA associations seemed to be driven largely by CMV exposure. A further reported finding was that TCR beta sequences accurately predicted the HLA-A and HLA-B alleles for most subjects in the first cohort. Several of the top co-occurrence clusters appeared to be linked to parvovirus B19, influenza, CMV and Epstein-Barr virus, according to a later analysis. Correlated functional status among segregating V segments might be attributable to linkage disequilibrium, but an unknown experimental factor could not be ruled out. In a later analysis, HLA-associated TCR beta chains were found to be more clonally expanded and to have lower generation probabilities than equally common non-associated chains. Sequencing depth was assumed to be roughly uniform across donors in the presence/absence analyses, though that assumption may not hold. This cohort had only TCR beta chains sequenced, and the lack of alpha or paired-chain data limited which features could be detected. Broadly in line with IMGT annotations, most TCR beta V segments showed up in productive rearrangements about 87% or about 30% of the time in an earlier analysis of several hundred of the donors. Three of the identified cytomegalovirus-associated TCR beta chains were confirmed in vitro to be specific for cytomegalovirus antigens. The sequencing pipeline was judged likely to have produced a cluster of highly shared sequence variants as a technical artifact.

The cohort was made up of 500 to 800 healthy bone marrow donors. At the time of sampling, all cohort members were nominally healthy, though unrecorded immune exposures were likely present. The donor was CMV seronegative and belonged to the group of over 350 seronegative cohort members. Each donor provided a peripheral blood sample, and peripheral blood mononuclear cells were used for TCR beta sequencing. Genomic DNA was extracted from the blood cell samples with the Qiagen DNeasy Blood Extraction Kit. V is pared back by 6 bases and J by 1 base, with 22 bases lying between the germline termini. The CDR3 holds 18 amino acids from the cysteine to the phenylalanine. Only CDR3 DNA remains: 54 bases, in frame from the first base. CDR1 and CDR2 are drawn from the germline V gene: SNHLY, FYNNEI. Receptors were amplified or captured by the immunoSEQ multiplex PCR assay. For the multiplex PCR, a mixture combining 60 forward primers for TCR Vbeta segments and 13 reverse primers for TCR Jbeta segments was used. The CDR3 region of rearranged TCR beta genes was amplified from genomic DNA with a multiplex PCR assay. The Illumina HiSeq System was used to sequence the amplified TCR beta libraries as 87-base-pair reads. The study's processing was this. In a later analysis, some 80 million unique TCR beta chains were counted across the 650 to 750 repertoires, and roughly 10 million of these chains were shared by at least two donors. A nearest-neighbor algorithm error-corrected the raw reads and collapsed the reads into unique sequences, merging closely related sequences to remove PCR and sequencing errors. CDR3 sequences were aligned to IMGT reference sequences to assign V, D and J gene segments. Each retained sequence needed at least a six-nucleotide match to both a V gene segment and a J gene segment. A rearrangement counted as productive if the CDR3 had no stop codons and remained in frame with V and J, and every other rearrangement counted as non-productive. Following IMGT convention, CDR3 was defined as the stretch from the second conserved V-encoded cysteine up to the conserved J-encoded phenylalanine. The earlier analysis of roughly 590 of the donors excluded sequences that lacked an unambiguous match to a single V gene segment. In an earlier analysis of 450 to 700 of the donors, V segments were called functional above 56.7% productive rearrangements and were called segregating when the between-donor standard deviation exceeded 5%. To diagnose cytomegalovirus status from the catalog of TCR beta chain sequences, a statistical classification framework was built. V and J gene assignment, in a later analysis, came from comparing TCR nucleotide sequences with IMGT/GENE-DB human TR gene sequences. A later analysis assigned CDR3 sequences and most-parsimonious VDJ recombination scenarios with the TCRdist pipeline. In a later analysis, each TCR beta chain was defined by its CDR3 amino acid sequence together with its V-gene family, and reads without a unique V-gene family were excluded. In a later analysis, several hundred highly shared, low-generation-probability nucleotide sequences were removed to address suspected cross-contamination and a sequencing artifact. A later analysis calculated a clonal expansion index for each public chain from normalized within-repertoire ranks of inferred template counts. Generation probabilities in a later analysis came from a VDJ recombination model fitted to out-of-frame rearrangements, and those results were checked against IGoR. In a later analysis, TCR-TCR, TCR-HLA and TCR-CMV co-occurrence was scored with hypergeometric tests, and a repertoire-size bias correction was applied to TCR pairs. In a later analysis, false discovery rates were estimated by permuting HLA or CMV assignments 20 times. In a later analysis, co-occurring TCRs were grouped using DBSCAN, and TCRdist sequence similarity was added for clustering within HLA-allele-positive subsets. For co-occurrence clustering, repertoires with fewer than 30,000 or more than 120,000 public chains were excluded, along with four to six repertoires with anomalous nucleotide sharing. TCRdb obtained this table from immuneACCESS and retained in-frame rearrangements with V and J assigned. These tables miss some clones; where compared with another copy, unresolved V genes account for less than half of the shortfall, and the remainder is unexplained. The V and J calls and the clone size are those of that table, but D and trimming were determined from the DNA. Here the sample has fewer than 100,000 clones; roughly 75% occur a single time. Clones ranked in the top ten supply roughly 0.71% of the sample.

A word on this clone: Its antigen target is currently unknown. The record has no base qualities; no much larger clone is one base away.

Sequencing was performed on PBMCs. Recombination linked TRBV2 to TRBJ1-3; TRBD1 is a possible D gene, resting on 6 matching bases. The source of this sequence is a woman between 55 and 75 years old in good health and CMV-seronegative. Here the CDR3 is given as CASRGTSQTGDSGNTIYF. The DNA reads TGTGCCAGCAGAGGTACCAGCCAGACAGGCGATTCTGGAAACACCATATATTTT.